What follows are 31 T cell receptor beta chains derived from one specimen sequenced in a study of T cell changes during pregnancy in multiple sclerosis. Produced via immunoSEQ multiplex PCR; TCRdb's table is partial and in-frame only. The sample includes around 35,000 clones, around 92% seen only once; the top ten take about 0.4%. The starting material was CD4+ T cells from peripheral blood mononuclear cells, obtained in the third trimester of pregnancy. These receptors were obtained from a female donor in good health, enrolled as a control in a pregnancy study.

The chain links TRBV19 to TRBJ2-3; D not certain. The germline V gene has CDR1 LNHDA and CDR2 SQIVND (reference sequence). The CDR3 has 13 residues. Deletions cut 8 bases from V and 6 bases from J, with 15 bases between. For the CDR3, the DNA is TGTGCCAGTGGGCCCTTTGGGCGTGATACGCAGTATTTT. Translating it yields CASGPFGRDTQYF. Drawing the rest from reference TRBV19 and TRBJ2-3, the complete variable domain is DGGITQSPKYLFRKEGQNVTLSCEQNLNHDAMYWYRQDPGQGLRLIYYSQIVNDFQKGDIAEGYSVSREKKESFPLTVTSAQKNPTAFYLCASGPFGRDTQYFGPGTRLTVL.

The CDR3 protein is CASSFSATPTGKETQYF. The CDR3 coding sequence is TGTGCCAGCAGCTTCTCCGCAACTCCGACAGGGAAAGAGACCCAGTACTTC. The rearrangement joins TRBV5-5 to TRBJ2-5, with TRBD1 matching over 7 bases. The germline gives CDR1 SGHKS, CDR2 YYEKEE (reference sequence). The J segment lost 3 bases and the V segment lost 2 bases, leaving 13 bases of the junction unmatched. This CDR3 comprises 17 residues.

The chain is built from TRBV6-6 and TRBJ1-3; no reliable D call. The CDR3 is 14 residues long. Looked up from germline, CDR1 is MNHNY and CDR2 is SVGAGI (reference sequence). V was pared by 7 bases and J by 4 bases, with 14 bases between. The CDR3 coding sequence is TGTGCCAGCACTGGACGGGGTTCCGGAAACACCATATATTTT. Amino acids: CASTGRGSGNTIYF.

This clone was observed a single time. This chain links TRBV18 with TRBJ1-4; D is unresolved. The CDR3 runs 15 residues. Trimming cost V 3 bases and J 5 bases, with 13 bases left between them. Germline lookup yields CDR1 KGHSH and CDR2 LQKENI. Here the CDR3 reads CASSPVGRQNEKLFF. CDR3 bases: TGTGCCAGCTCACCCGTGGGCCGGCAGAATGAAAAACTGTTTTTT.

V gene TRBV9 combines with J gene TRBJ1-1; D is possibly TRBD1 (5 bases). The CDR3 is 14 residues long. Trimming took off 4 bases at V and 5 bases at J, with 15 bases between the two ends. Looked up from germline, CDR1 is SGDLS and CDR2 is YYNGEE. The CDR3 reads CASSSLAGGTEAFF. DNA of the CDR3: TGTGCCAGCAGCTCTCTAGCGGGGGGAACTGAAGCTTTCTTT. The entire variable domain, with the rest obtained from reference TRBV9 and TRBJ1-1, is as follows: DSGVTQTPKHLITATGQRVTLRCSPRSGDLSVYWYQQSLDQGLQFLIQYYNGEERAKGNILERFSAQQFPDLHSELNLSSLELGDSALYFCASSSLAGGTEAFFGQGTRLTVV.

The genes are TRBV7-2 and TRBJ2-7, with D perhaps TRBD1 (5 bases). Trimming cost V 5 bases and J 4 bases, with 9 bases left between them. This CDR3 spans 12 amino acids. The V gene's germline CDR1 is SGHTA and CDR2 FQGNSA. The chain's CDR3 is CASSIDSYEQYF. Here the CDR3 DNA reads TGTGCCAGCAGCATAGACAGTTACGAGCAGTACTTC.

The rearrangement joins TRBV4-3 to TRBJ2-1, with TRBD2 matching over 10 bases. Per the germline V gene, CDR1 is LGHNA and CDR2 is YSLEER. CDR3 size: 13 residues. V gave up 4 bases and J gave up 9 bases; unmatched junction bases: 3. CDR3 sequence (DNA): TGCGCCAGCAGCCTTAGCGGGGGGATTGAGCAGTTCTTC. Amino acid sequence: CASSLSGGIEQFF.

Only one count was recorded for this clone. The chain combines TRBV25-1 with TRBJ2-5; D gene uncertain. The V end lost 1 base, the J end lost 4 bases, and 4 bases lay between the germline ends. The CDR3 runs 12 residues. CDR1 MGHDK and CDR2 SYGVNS come from the germline V gene. The CDR3 coding sequence is TGTGCCAGCAGTGAATCGAGAGAGACCCAGTACTTC. It specifies CASSESRETQYF.

This chain uses TRBV30 with TRBJ1-1, with a possible D match to TRBD1 (6 bases). CDR3 size: 12 residues. Germline CDR1 is GTSNPN and CDR2 is SVGIG (reference sequence). V was clipped by 2 bases and J by 5 bases, with 9 bases between them. CDR3 bases: TGTGCCTGGAGTACAGGGACAACTGAAGCTTTCTTT. Its translation: CAWSTGTTEAFF.

V is TRBV7-9 and J is TRBJ1-4; a weak D match, TRBD1 (5 bases). Germline CDR1 SEHNR, CDR2 FQNEAQ (reference sequence). The CDR3 runs 16 residues. Trimming took off 1 base at V and 8 bases at J, with 17 bases between the two ends. CDR3 DNA sequence: TGTGCCAGCAGCTTAGGTCAGGGAGGAATAGGAGAAAAACTGTTTTTT. Translated: CASSLGQGGIGEKLFF.

The CDR3 DNA reads TGCGCCAGCAGTGTTGGACAGGGAAGTGCTGGCTACACCTTC. This gives the protein CASSVGQGSAGYTF. V is TRBV10-2 and J is TRBJ1-2; 8 bases are a match to TRBD1. Germline V gene lookup returns CDR1 WSHSY and CDR2 SAAADI. V was clipped by 4 bases and J by 7 bases; unmatched bases: 8. The CDR3 length is 14 residues.

This chain links TRBV5-5 with TRBJ1-2; D is perhaps TRBD1 (5 bases). Between the trimmed V and J ends, which lost 4 bases and 8 bases, there was a span of 12 bases. The CDR3 is made up of 12 amino acids. In germline, CDR1 is SGHKS, CDR2 YYEKEE (reference sequence). Written as DNA, the CDR3 is TGTGCCAGCAGCGGGGACTATGGGGGCTACACCTTC. Protein sequence: CASSGDYGGYTF.

The chain combines TRBV7-9 with TRBJ1-3; the D is unclear. The CDR3 consists of 13 residues. V lost 2 bases and J 0 bases, leaving 2 bases between the germline ends. CDR1 is SEHNR, CDR2 FQNEAQ, per germline (reference sequence). The CDR3 nucleotides read TGTGCCAGCAGCTTACTCTCTGGAAACACCATATATTTT. Its protein product is CASSLLSGNTIYF.

The chain combines TRBV19 with TRBJ1-2, with 8 nucleotides matching TRBD1. Looked up from germline, CDR1 is LNHDA and CDR2 is SQIVND (reference sequence). V shed 9 bases and J 2 bases; nucleotides not matched to a gene: 5. The CDR3 runs to 13 residues. The CDR3 is CASSDRGNYGYTF. The CDR3 coding sequence is TGTGCCAGCTCCGACAGGGGCAACTATGGCTACACCTTC.

This chain connects TRBV4-2 to TRBJ2-7, with D hard to call. CDR3 length: 15 residues. V lost 0 bases and J lost 2, with 11 bases in between. Germline values: CDR1 LGHNA, CDR2 YNFKEQ. CDR3 DNA sequence: TGTGCCAGCAGCCAAGATCGAGGAATAACCTACGAGCAGTACTTC. Translation: CASSQDRGITYEQYF.

In its sample, this clone was seen once. This rearrangement joins TRBV9 to TRBJ2-2; tentative D call: TRBD2 (6 bases). Germline assignment: CDR1 SGDLS and CDR2 YYNGEE. The length of the CDR3 is 15 residues. V was clipped by 6 bases and J by 1 base, with 13 bases between them. The CDR3 loop reads CASTPGRGNTGELFF. CDR3 nucleotide sequence: TGTGCCAGCACCCCAGGGCGGGGGAACACCGGGGAGCTGTTTTTT.

This chain joins TRBV6-5 and TRBJ1-3; TRBD1 might be the D (6 bases). Per the germline V gene, CDR1 is MNHEY and CDR2 is SVGAGI. The CDR3 spans 14 residues. Between the trimmed V and J ends, which lost 6 bases and 3 bases, there was a span of 12 bases. The CDR3 sequence: CASRDSSNGNTIYF. The CDR3 coding sequence is TGTGCCAGCAGGGACAGTTCTAATGGAAACACCATATATTTT.

Regarding this clone: The DNA is omitted, as the CDR3 cannot be located on it reliably, and the CDR3 follows TCRdb's listing. The sample has other DNA sequences that encode this CDR3 too. The chain is built from TRBV21-1 and TRBJ1-2; the listed D gene, TRBD1, was not tested against the DNA. TRBV21-1 corresponds to a pseudogene. The CDR3 length is 15 residues, termini included. The CDR3 protein is CASSKVGQGNYGYTF.

The gene calls are TRBV7-9 and TRBJ2-7; TRBD2 agrees at 10 bases. J lost 4 bases, V lost 0 bases, and 3 bases had no gene match. CDR3 length: 15 amino acids. Germline V gives CDR1 SEHNR, CDR2 FQNEAQ (reference sequence). CDR3 bases: TGTGCCAGCAGCTTAGCAGTAGCGGGGGGATACGAGCAGTACTTC. It codes for CASSLAVAGGYEQYF.

The gene calls are TRBV11-1 and TRBJ1-1; tentative D call: TRBD1 (6 bases). Germline V lookup: CDR1 SGHAT, CDR2 FQDESV (reference sequence). V was shortened by 5 bases and J by 5 bases, with 18 bases between the two germline ends. This CDR3 comprises 15 residues. CDR3 nucleotide sequence: TGTGCCAGCAGCCCAAAAACCACAGGGCGAACTGAAGCTTTCTTT. The encoded protein is CASSPKTTGRTEAFF. Complete variable domain (other parts from reference TRBV11-1 and TRBJ1-1): EAEVAQSPRYKITEKSQAVAFWCDPISGHATLYWYRQILGQGPELLVQFQDESVVDDSQLPKDRFSAERLKGVDSTLKIQPAELGDSAMYLCASSPKTTGRTEAFFGQGTRLTVV.

The V call is TRBV6-5, the J call TRBJ2-1; TRBD2 might be the D (6 bases). V was clipped by 0 bases and J by 14 bases, with 14 bases between them. The CDR3 covers 13 residues. Germline CDR1 MNHEY, CDR2 SVGAGI. CDR3 DNA sequence: TGTGCCAGCAGTTACTCCGACGGGACTCCAAAGTTCTTC. Residues: CASSYSDGTPKFF.

This clone was seen just once. The gene calls are TRBV4-3 and TRBJ2-2; D might be TRBD1 (6 bases). Deletions cut 0 bases from V and 3 bases from J, with 11 bases between. Germline CDR1 reads LGHNA; CDR2 reads YSLEER. This CDR3 comprises 16 residues. The CDR3 protein is CASSQDSQGYTGELFF. The CDR3 DNA is TGCGCCAGCAGCCAAGATTCCCAGGGGTACACCGGGGAGCTGTTTTTT.

V is TRBV7-9 and J is TRBJ1-1; unclear D gene. V shed 2 bases and J shed 2 bases, with 9 bases lying between them. There are 14 residues in the CDR3. The germline CDR1 and CDR2 sequences are SEHNR and FQNEAQ (reference sequence). The DNA of the CDR3 is TGTGCCAGCAGCTTAATGAGGCTAAACACTGAAGCTTTCTTT. It specifies CASSLMRLNTEAFF.

This chain uses TRBV11-2 with TRBJ2-3, with D unresolved. Trimming removed 5 bases from V and 3 bases from J, with 9 bases in between. CDR3 size: 13 residues. Looked up from germline, CDR1 is SGHAT and CDR2 is FQNNGV. CDR3 in amino acids: CASSEVATDTQYF. In nucleotides, the CDR3 is TGTGCCAGCAGCGAGGTAGCTACAGATACGCAGTATTTT.

A word on this clone: At the DNA level, this CDR3 is encoded by other sequences in the same sample as well. The rearrangement links TRBV9 to TRBJ1-2; 10 bases fit TRBD1. Germline V lookup: CDR1 SGDLS, CDR2 YYNGEE. V shed 4 bases, J shed 3 bases, and the junction held 3 bases outside the gene matches. There are 14 residues in the CDR3. This CDR3 reads CASSPGQGDYGYTF. CDR3 sequence (DNA): TGTGCCAGCAGCCCTGGACAGGGGGACTATGGCTACACCTTC.

The chain's CDR3 is CASSSGGQGVLRYGYTF. CDR3 nucleotide sequence: TGCGCCAGCAGCTCTGGGGGACAGGGAGTTTTACGCTATGGCTACACCTTC. The gene calls are TRBV4-1 and TRBJ1-2, with TRBD1 matching 9 bases. Germline CDR1 and CDR2: MGHRA and YSYEKL. V lost 5 bases, J lost 4 bases, and 14 bases stayed unmatched. There are 17 residues in the CDR3.

The rearrangement links TRBV7-2 to TRBJ1-1; D perhaps matches TRBD1 (6 bases). Germline CDR1 is SGHTA and CDR2 is FQGNSA. V gave up 5 bases and J gave up 4 bases, with 17 bases separating them. The CDR3 consists of 15 residues. The chain's CDR3 is CASSPSGGATTEAFF. CDR3 DNA: TGTGCCAGCAGCCCGAGCGGGGGGGCGACCACTGAAGCTTTCTTT.

The chain has TRBV7-9 and TRBJ1-2; D ambiguous. The CDR3 consists of 12 residues. Germline CDR1 and CDR2: SEHNR and FQNEAQ (reference sequence). Deletions cut 10 bases from V and 2 bases from J, with 11 bases between. The DNA of the CDR3 is TGTGCCACGGAGGGTCAGAACTATGGCTACACCTTC. Its protein is CATEGQNYGYTF.

The V call is TRBV25-1, the J call TRBJ1-2; TRBD1 might be the D (6 bases). CDR3 length: 15 residues. The germline V gene has CDR1 MGHDK and CDR2 SYGVNS. The germline V and J ends were trimmed by 2 bases and 5 bases, with 15 bases remaining between them. The CDR3 protein is CASSETIDRTYGYTF. The CDR3 region has the DNA TGTGCCAGCAGTGAAACGATCGACAGGACTTATGGCTACACCTTC.

The genes are TRBV4-2 and TRBJ2-5; TRBD1 matches 7 bases. CDR3 length equals 17 residues. Germline V gene sequence: CDR1 LGHNA, CDR2 YNFKEQ. Trimming cost V 4 bases and J 1 base; bases outside gene matches: 12. Here the CDR3 DNA reads TGTGCCAGCAGCCCTGGATCAGGGGGTGGGCGCCAAGAGACCCAGTACTTC. It codes for CASSPGSGGGRQETQYF.

The chain couples TRBV7-3 to TRBJ2-7; 10 positions agree with TRBD2. The CDR3 consists of 14 residues. V shed 5 bases and J 2 bases; nucleotides not matched to a gene: 3. Per germline, CDR1 SGHTA and CDR2 FQGTGA. CDR3 in amino acids: CASSLLAGPYEQYF. In DNA, the CDR3 is TGTGCCAGCAGCCTACTAGCGGGACCCTACGAGCAGTACTTC.